The clone carrying this TCR beta chain has more than one count but fewer than ten. This entry belongs to a study of T cells in Graves' hyperthyroidism and ophthalmopathy. Amplification of TCR beta CDR3 regions was performed using RNA transcripts as template. In the first-round RT-PCR of the TCR CDR3, the HTBI primer set was used. TCRdb called the multiplex PCR reads again in MiXCR, with one record for every CDR3 protein. The sample yields 500,000 to 600,000 distinct CDR3 sequences, 16% seen once. Germline CDR1 reads LGHNA; CDR2 reads YSLEER. This CDR3 is built from 13 residues. Trimming stripped 0 bases from V and 10 bases from J, with 10 bases between.

The receptor's source is a woman younger than 30 with Graves' hyperthyroidism. Sequencing was performed on blood. This rearrangement joins TRBV4-3 to TRBJ2-4; D perhaps matches TRBD2 (7 bases). CDR3 residues: CASSQDRGGIQYF. The CDR3 DNA is TGCGCCAGCAGCCAAGATAGGGGGGGAATTCAGTACTTC.